These 3 T cell receptor beta chains were all obtained from the same sample, sequenced in a study of T-cell memory formation after mild COVID-19. MiXCR was run by TCRdb on the 5' RACE reads, yielding one entry per CDR3 protein. The sample shows just over 400,000 distinct CDR3 sequences, more than 20% of them seen only once. Sequencing input: PBMCs or a T cell subset sorted from them (not recorded which). The receptors come from an adult woman who had mild COVID-19 (a few samples of this study predate the infection). Cell type and time point are not known.

The chain couples TRBV4-1 to TRBJ1-1, with D tentatively TRBD1 (5 bases). Germline CDR1 MGHRA, CDR2 YSYEKL. Between the trimmed V and J ends, which lost 1 base and 6 bases, there was a span of 21 bases. This CDR3 comprises 17 residues. As DNA, the CDR3 is TGCGCCAGCAGCCAAGGTCGGAGGACACAACAGAGGGCTGAAGCTTTCTTT. This translates into CASSQGRRTQQRAEAFF.

The chain links TRBV2 to TRBJ1-1, with D tentatively TRBD1 (6 bases). Germline CDR1 SNHLY, CDR2 FYNNEI. The V end was cut by 5 bases, the J end by 0 bases, with 10 bases between. The length of the CDR3 is 14 residues. CDR3 residues: CASSHRDMNTEAFF. The CDR3 DNA sequence: TGTGCCAGCAGTCACCGGGACATGAACACTGAAGCTTTCTTT.

This clonotype was observed many times. The V and J genes are TRBV12-3 or TRBV12-4 and TRBJ2-3; D gene ambiguous. V shed 3 bases and J shed 1 base, with 8 bases lying between them. This CDR3 contains 14 residues. The CDR3 protein is CASSLVGGTDTQYF. CDR3 DNA: TGTGCCAGCAGTTTGGTGGGTGGCACAGATACGCAGTATTTT.